These T cell receptor beta chains were read from a single sample in a study of blood T cell repertoires in COVID-19. The method was immunoSEQ multiplex PCR; TCRdb's version includes in-frame clones alone and lacks a portion of them. Of 250,000 to 400,000 clones in the sample, less than 85% were seen once. Source material: PBMCs or T cells enriched from blood (not recorded which). These TCRs come from a woman under 40 who had been exposed to COVID-19. Each CDR3 is given with its conserved first and last residue. Each record gives: CDR3 length, D gene, J gene, V gene, clone size, CDR3 protein, CDR3 DNA. A D gene is named only where the DNA matches it firmly. Only some rows state a clone size, as once, few, many or a class for expanded clones.

CDR3 length: 17; D gene: TRBD2; J gene: TRBJ2-1; V gene: TRBV4-2; clone size: NA; CDR3 protein: CASSQGIGGAAVNEQFF; CDR3 DNA: TGTGCCAGCAGCCAAGGGATCGGGGGGGCGGCGGTTAATGAGCAGTTCTTC
CDR3 length: 13; D gene: TRBD2; J gene: TRBJ2-1; V gene: TRBV7-9; clone size: NA; CDR3 protein: CAIGASGPDEQFF; CDR3 DNA: TGTGCCATAGGGGCTAGCGGACCGGATGAGCAGTTCTTC
CDR3 length: 14; D gene: NA; J gene: TRBJ1-1; V gene: TRBV27; clone size: NA; CDR3 protein: CASRRGGMNTEAFF; CDR3 DNA: TGTGCCAGCCGTCGGGGGGGAATGAACACTGAAGCTTTCTTT
CDR3 length: 14; D gene: TRBD1; J gene: TRBJ1-5; V gene: TRBV24-1; clone size: NA; CDR3 protein: CATSDPGGYQPQHF; CDR3 DNA: TGTGCCACCAGTGATCCAGGGGGATATCAGCCCCAGCATTTT
CDR3 length: 12; D gene: TRBD1; J gene: TRBJ1-2; V gene: TRBV28; clone size: few; CDR3 protein: CASSKRQGASTF; CDR3 DNA: TGTGCCAGCAGCAAACGACAGGGGGCGTCTACCTTC
CDR3 length: 15; D gene: TRBD2; J gene: TRBJ2-3; V gene: TRBV29-1; clone size: NA; CDR3 protein: CSVPRTSGGTDTQYF; CDR3 DNA: TGCAGCGTTCCAAGGACTAGCGGAGGCACAGATACGCAGTATTTT
CDR3 length: 13; D gene: NA; J gene: TRBJ2-7; V gene: TRBV4-3; clone size: NA; CDR3 protein: CASSPDLGGEQYF; CDR3 DNA: TGCGCCAGCAGCCCTGATCTGGGGGGTGAGCAGTACTTC
CDR3 length: 14; D gene: TRBD2; J gene: TRBJ2-7; V gene: TRBV18; clone size: NA; CDR3 protein: CASSPSGGDYEQYF; CDR3 DNA: TGTGCCAGCTCACCCAGCGGGGGCGACTACGAGCAGTACTTC
CDR3 length: 12; D gene: NA; J gene: TRBJ2-7; V gene: TRBV3-1/TRBV3-2; clone size: NA; CDR3 protein: CASSRTGLEQYF; CDR3 DNA: TGTGCCAGCAGCCGTACAGGGCTCGAGCAGTACTTC
CDR3 length: 14; D gene: NA; J gene: TRBJ1-1; V gene: TRBV5-4; clone size: NA; CDR3 protein: CATRGATMNTEAFF; CDR3 DNA: TGTGCCACCAGAGGGGCCACCATGAACACTGAAGCTTTCTTT
CDR3 length: 14; D gene: NA; J gene: TRBJ1-2; V gene: TRBV28; clone size: NA; CDR3 protein: CASSYIGEPLGYTF; CDR3 DNA: TGTGCCAGCAGCTACATCGGGGAGCCCTTGGGCTACACCTTC
CDR3 length: 16; D gene: NA; J gene: TRBJ1-5; V gene: TRBV19; clone size: NA; CDR3 protein: CASSPEDGASNQPQHF; CDR3 DNA: TGTGCCAGTAGTCCCGAAGATGGAGCTAGCAATCAGCCCCAGCATTTT
CDR3 length: 15; D gene: TRBD1; J gene: TRBJ2-5; V gene: TRBV7-2; clone size: once; CDR3 protein: CASSLNNRGAETQYF; CDR3 DNA: TGTGCCAGCAGCTTAAACAACAGGGGGGCGGAGACCCAGTACTTC
CDR3 length: 13; D gene: NA; J gene: TRBJ1-1; V gene: TRBV6-5; clone size: once; CDR3 protein: CASSRQENTEAFF; CDR3 DNA: TGTGCCAGCAGCCGACAGGAGAACACTGAAGCTTTCTTT
CDR3 length: 14; D gene: NA; J gene: TRBJ1-1; V gene: TRBV9; clone size: NA; CDR3 protein: CASSVAGGAAEAFF; CDR3 DNA: TGTGCCAGCAGCGTAGCCGGGGGGGCGGCTGAAGCTTTCTTT
CDR3 length: 16; D gene: NA; J gene: TRBJ2-2; V gene: TRBV6-4; clone size: NA; CDR3 protein: CASSDSGLTNTGELFF; CDR3 DNA: TGTGCCAGCAGTGATTCTGGACTTACGAACACCGGGGAGCTGTTTTTT
CDR3 length: 14; D gene: TRBD2; J gene: TRBJ2-3; V gene: TRBV19; clone size: NA; CDR3 protein: CASQKRGTTDTQYF; CDR3 DNA: TGTGCCAGTCAAAAGCGGGGTACGACAGATACGCAGTATTTT
CDR3 length: 15; D gene: NA; J gene: TRBJ2-5; V gene: TRBV5-1; clone size: NA; CDR3 protein: CASSLLSPRQETQYF; CDR3 DNA: TGCGCCAGCAGCTTGTTATCCCCCCGGCAAGAGACCCAGTACTTC
CDR3 length: 12; D gene: NA; J gene: TRBJ2-5; V gene: TRBV7-9; clone size: NA; CDR3 protein: CASSSGWETQYF; CDR3 DNA: TGTGCCAGCAGCTCGGGGTGGGAGACCCAGTACTTC
CDR3 length: 13; D gene: TRBD1; J gene: TRBJ1-2; V gene: TRBV3-1/TRBV3-2; clone size: NA; CDR3 protein: CASSRTGGLSYTF; CDR3 DNA: TGTGCCAGCAGCCGCACAGGGGGCTTGAGCTACACCTTC
CDR3 length: 17; D gene: TRBD1; J gene: TRBJ1-3; V gene: TRBV12-5; clone size: NA; CDR3 protein: CASGPNTGTVSGNTIYF; CDR3 DNA: TGTGCTAGTGGTCCCAATACCGGGACAGTCTCTGGAAACACCATATATTTT
CDR3 length: 15; D gene: NA; J gene: TRBJ2-4; V gene: TRBV6-4; clone size: NA; CDR3 protein: CATVQGLEAKNIQYF; CDR3 DNA: TGTGCCACCGTACAGGGTCTGGAAGCCAAAAACATTCAGTACTTC
CDR3 length: 14; D gene: NA; J gene: TRBJ2-7; V gene: TRBV5-4; clone size: NA; CDR3 protein: CASSPQTSSYEQYF; CDR3 DNA: TGTGCCAGCAGCCCTCAGACTAGCTCCTACGAGCAGTACTTC
CDR3 length: 20; D gene: TRBD2; J gene: TRBJ2-3; V gene: TRBV27; clone size: once; CDR3 protein: CASSSGAGGGLYTSTDTQYF; CDR3 DNA: TGTGCCAGCAGTTCTGGTGCTGGCGGGGGGCTTTATACTAGCACAGATACGCAGTATTTT
CDR3 length: 13; D gene: NA; J gene: TRBJ2-2; V gene: TRBV7-9; clone size: NA; CDR3 protein: CASSFLNTGELFF; CDR3 DNA: TGTGCCAGCAGCTTTCTAAACACCGGGGAGCTGTTTTTT
CDR3 length: 19; D gene: NA; J gene: TRBJ2-1; V gene: TRBV9; clone size: NA; CDR3 protein: CASSVGLRGVIGFNNEQFF; CDR3 DNA: TGTGCCAGCAGCGTAGGACTCCGGGGAGTAATAGGGTTTAACAATGAGCAGTTCTTC
CDR3 length: 16; D gene: TRBD1; J gene: TRBJ1-1; V gene: TRBV6-5; clone size: once; CDR3 protein: CASSYSTGAPGFGAFF; CDR3 DNA: TGTGCCAGCAGTTACTCGACAGGGGCCCCCGGCTTTGGAGCTTTCTTT
CDR3 length: 15; D gene: TRBD1; J gene: TRBJ1-1; V gene: TRBV15; clone size: NA; CDR3 protein: CATSRAGTGFREAFF; CDR3 DNA: TGTGCCACCAGCAGAGCCGGGACAGGTTTTAGGGAGGCTTTCTTT
CDR3 length: 15; D gene: NA; J gene: TRBJ2-3; V gene: TRBV5-1; clone size: NA; CDR3 protein: CASSFRGVSTDTQYF; CDR3 DNA: TGCGCCAGCAGCTTCCGCGGGGTTAGCACAGATACGCAGTATTTT
CDR3 length: 16; D gene: NA; J gene: TRBJ1-5; V gene: TRBV4-1; clone size: once; CDR3 protein: CASSLIGTTFNQPQHF; CDR3 DNA: TGCGCCAGCAGCCTCATTGGGACAACCTTCAATCAGCCCCAGCATTTT
CDR3 length: 17; D gene: NA; J gene: TRBJ1-6; V gene: TRBV19; clone size: NA; CDR3 protein: CASSTPKGGSSNPPLHF; CDR3 DNA: TGTGCCAGTAGTACCCCCAAAGGGGGTTCGAGCAATCCACCCCTCCACTTT
CDR3 length: 12; D gene: TRBD1; J gene: TRBJ1-5; V gene: TRBV19; clone size: few; CDR3 protein: CASSVDRAVQHF; CDR3 DNA: TGTGCCAGTAGTGTCGACAGGGCGGTCCAGCATTTT
CDR3 length: 14; D gene: NA; J gene: TRBJ1-2; V gene: TRBV28; clone size: once; CDR3 protein: CASSLPETNYGYTF; CDR3 DNA: TGTGCCAGCAGTTTACCCGAGACTAACTATGGCTACACCTTC
CDR3 length: 15; D gene: NA; J gene: TRBJ2-7; V gene: TRBV6-6; clone size: NA; CDR3 protein: CASSPVGASTYEQYF; CDR3 DNA: TGTGCCAGCAGCCCCGTGGGGGCGAGCACCTACGAGCAGTACTTC
CDR3 length: 15; D gene: NA; J gene: TRBJ2-1; V gene: TRBV5-1; clone size: NA; CDR3 protein: CASGGVSGTLNEQFF; CDR3 DNA: TGCGCCAGCGGCGGGGTTTCCGGGACGCTCAATGAGCAGTTCTTC
CDR3 length: 13; D gene: NA; J gene: TRBJ2-3; V gene: TRBV7-2; clone size: NA; CDR3 protein: CASAGQPTDTQYF; CDR3 DNA: TGTGCCAGCGCAGGACAACCCACAGATACGCAGTATTTT
CDR3 length: 13; D gene: NA; J gene: TRBJ2-5; V gene: TRBV18; clone size: NA; CDR3 protein: CASSPQSLETQYF; CDR3 DNA: TGTGCCAGCTCACCGCAGTCTTTAGAGACCCAGTACTTC
CDR3 length: 16; D gene: TRBD1; J gene: TRBJ2-1; V gene: TRBV28; clone size: NA; CDR3 protein: CASTKTGTGVHNEQFF; CDR3 DNA: TGTGCCAGCACTAAAACCGGGACAGGGGTTCACAATGAGCAGTTCTTC
CDR3 length: 14; D gene: TRBD2; J gene: TRBJ2-7; V gene: TRBV7-8; clone size: once; CDR3 protein: CASSLAGGNYEQYF; CDR3 DNA: TGTGCCAGCAGCTTAGCGGGGGGGAACTACGAGCAGTACTTC
CDR3 length: 14; D gene: TRBD1; J gene: TRBJ1-2; V gene: TRBV14; clone size: NA; CDR3 protein: CASSLRTGGVGYTF; CDR3 DNA: TGTGCCAGCAGCCTGCGAACAGGGGGCGTCGGCTACACCTTC
CDR3 length: 14; D gene: NA; J gene: TRBJ1-2; V gene: TRBV9; clone size: NA; CDR3 protein: CASSVGIGSYGYTF; CDR3 DNA: TGTGCCAGCAGCGTAGGTATTGGGAGCTATGGCTACACCTTC
CDR3 length: 14; D gene: NA; J gene: TRBJ1-3; V gene: TRBV6-6; clone size: NA; CDR3 protein: CASSYSRVTNTIYF; CDR3 DNA: TGTGCCAGCAGTTACAGCAGGGTCACAAACACCATATATTTT
CDR3 length: 15; D gene: TRBD1; J gene: TRBJ1-5; V gene: TRBV9; clone size: NA; CDR3 protein: CASSSERQGGQPQHF; CDR3 DNA: TGTGCCAGCAGCTCAGAAAGACAGGGTGGTCAGCCCCAGCATTTT